One T cell receptor beta chain is described in this entry. The sample comes from a study of blood T cell repertoires in COVID-19. Study-wide context: From the United States, Italy and Spain came samples of acute and convalescent COVID-19. Sources were T cells, B-cell-depleted T cells, or PBMCs; the material itself was cDNA or gDNA.

Assay: immunoSEQ multiplex PCR; the TCRdb copy retains only in-frame clones and omits some. Among around 300,000 clones, about nine tenths were seen once, and the ten largest hold roughly 2.1%. Trimming removed 4 bases from V and 2 bases from J, with 12 bases in between. Germline V gives CDR1 SGHTA, CDR2 FQGTGA. The CDR3 covers 15 residues. Material for sequencing was peripheral blood. This TCR was recovered from a man over 45 with acute or convalescent COVID-19. The chain joins TRBV7-3 to TRBJ2-1; possible D gene TRBD1, 6 bases. The CDR3: CASSSQGSPYNEQFF. For the CDR3, the DNA is TGTGCCAGCAGCTCCCAGGGGTCCCCCTACAATGAGCAGTTCTTC.